What follows is one TCR beta chain and its context. This sample was taken from a study of identifying expanded T cells in peripheral blood. Generated by immunoSEQ multiplex PCR, the TCRdb table keeps only in-frame clones and is missing some. The data contain 120,000 or so clones, roughly 80% of them singletons. Specimen: blood. The receptor was isolated from a person between 18 and 75 years old in good health.

CDR3 sequence reads: CASGSIPGVNEQFF. The CDR3 DNA sequence: TGTGCTAGTGGTTCGATACCGGGGGTAAATGAGCAGTTCTTC. The rearrangement joins TRBV12-5 to TRBJ2-1; possibly TRBD2 for D (6 bases). Trimming took 4 bases from V and 7 from J, leaving 14 bases between them. The length of the CDR3 is 14 residues. Germline lookup yields CDR1 LGHNT and CDR2 FRNRAP.